The 5 T cell receptor beta chains below come from one sample, sequenced in a study of cytomegalovirus exposure and HLA in healthy donors. In the PCR, 60 Vbeta and 13 Jbeta primers were used. Measured with immunoSEQ multiplex PCR; TCRdb has only the in-frame clones, and not every one. The sample has approximately 220,000 clones, 80% to 90% seen once. Sequencing used PBMCs. The receptor source for this set is a man between 25 and 39 years old in good health and CMV-seronegative.

CDR3 nucleotide sequence: TGTGCCAGCAGTTTATCTGGACAACTCAATCAGCCCCAGCATTTT. Translated, it gives CASSLSGQLNQPQHF. The chain joins TRBV27 to TRBJ1-5; a possible D gene is TRBD1 (5 bases). Germline V lookup: CDR1 MNHEY, CDR2 SMNVEV (reference sequence). Between the trimmed V and J ends, which lost 0 bases and 3 bases, there was a span of 9 bases. The length of the CDR3 is 15 residues.

In this sample, this clone turned up once. This sequence joins TRBV5-4 and TRBJ1-1, with D possibly being TRBD1 (5 bases). CDR3 size: 15 residues. CDR1 is SGHNT, CDR2 YYREEE, per germline (reference sequence). V was trimmed by 6 bases and J by 4 bases, leaving 19 bases between them. CDR3 region: CASNFRGGVGTEAFF. CDR3 nucleotide sequence: TGTGCCAGCAACTTCCGTGGGGGGGTGGGCACTGAAGCTTTCTTT.

This clone was seen only once. The genes are TRBV18 and TRBJ2-3; 8 nucleotides align to TRBD2. The CDR3 is made up of 16 amino acids. The V gene end was trimmed by 3 bases and the J gene end by 0 bases; junction bases not matched to a gene: 5. Germline CDR1 is KGHSH and CDR2 is LQKENI. CDR3 coding DNA: TGTGCCAGCTCACCCTTAGCGGGGACTAGCACAGATACGCAGTATTTT. The encoded protein is CASSPLAGTSTDTQYF. Full variable domain (missing parts from reference TRBV18 and TRBJ2-3): NAGVMQNPRHLVRRRGQEARLRCSPMKGHSHVYWYRQLPEEGLKFMVYLQKENIIDESGMPKERFSAEFPKEGPSILRIQQVVRGDSAAYFCASSPLAGTSTDTQYFGPGTRLTVL.

V usage is TRBV6-6 and J usage is TRBJ1-5; no definite D call. Germline V gene data show CDR1 as MNHNY and CDR2 as SVGAGI (reference sequence). The CDR3 loop spans 14 amino acids. With 2 bases removed from V and 4 bases from J, the gap between germline ends came to 9 bases. The CDR3 sequence is CASSYDNRNQPQHF. The CDR3 coding sequence is TGTGCCAGCAGTTACGACAACAGAAATCAGCCCCAGCATTTT.

The J gene is TRBJ2-1, the V gene TRBV10-3; 9 bases are shared with TRBD2. Trimming at V came to 0 bases and at J to 6 bases, leaving 6 bases not matched to a gene. CDR1 and CDR2 from the germline V gene are ENHRY and SYGVKD. The CDR3 has 16 amino acids. In DNA form, the CDR3 reads TGTGCCATCAGTGAGTCGCTAGCGGGGACCCCCAATGAGCAGTTCTTC. Amino acids: CAISESLAGTPNEQFF.